Below, 26 T cell receptor beta chains from the same sample are listed, as sequenced in a study of Graves' ophthalmopathy and Graves' hyperthyroidism. Amplification from RNA transcripts yielded the TCR beta CDR3 regions. Second-round multiplex PCR followed a first-round RT-PCR using HTBI primers. Using its own MiXCR run on the multiplex PCR reads, TCRdb lists one record per CDR3 protein. The sample contains some 240,000 distinct CDR3 sequences, around 42% of which appear only once. Sample: peripheral blood. Receptor source: an adult man with Graves' ophthalmopathy.

Many counts were recorded for this clonotype. The chain recombines TRBV7-6 with TRBJ2-2; weak D call: TRBD1 (6 bases). Germline lookup yields CDR1 SGHVS and CDR2 FNYEAQ. The V end lost 5 bases, the J end lost 7 bases, and 20 bases lay between the germline ends. The CDR3 totals 16 residues. The CDR3 loop is CASSPRGTPSGGELFF. In DNA, the CDR3 is TGTGCCAGCAGCCCGAGAGGGACACCTTCGGGCGGGGAGCTGTTTTTT.

This clonotype has just a few counts. The chain couples TRBV19 to TRBJ2-2, with a possible D match to TRBD1 (7 bases). The CDR3 length is 14 residues. V was clipped by 6 bases and J by 6 bases, with 14 bases between them. Germline V gives CDR1 LNHDA, CDR2 SQIVND (reference sequence). CDR3 region: CASSTGEVAGELFF. The CDR3 DNA sequence: TGTGCCAGTAGCACAGGGGAGGTGGCCGGGGAGCTGTTTTTT.

This clonotype has more than one count but fewer than ten. The chain links TRBV7-9 to TRBJ2-5, with 8 nucleotides matching TRBD1. V shed 5 bases, J shed 4 bases, and the junction held 3 bases outside the gene matches. The CDR3 sequence is 13 residues long. Per the germline V gene, CDR1 is SEHNR and CDR2 is FQNEAQ (reference sequence). The CDR3 DNA reads as TGTGCCAGCAGCGCTCAGGGGGCAGAGACCCAGTACTTC. Its translation is CASSAQGAETQYF.

The gene calls are TRBV2 and TRBJ1-5, with a tentative D call TRBD1 (6 bases). Germline lookup yields CDR1 SNHLY and CDR2 FYNNEI. V was shortened by 6 bases and J by 3 bases, with 15 bases between the two germline ends. The CDR3 totals 15 residues. Here the CDR3 reads CASSTHDRLNQPQHF. DNA for the CDR3: TGTGCCAGCAGCACCCACGACAGGCTCAATCAGCCCCAGCATTTT.

This clonotype has a handful of counts. This chain uses TRBV7-4 with TRBJ1-1; D gene ambiguous. Trimming left V 5 bases short and J 3 bases short, with 13 bases between. The CDR3 length is 14 residues. Germline V CDR1 and CDR2: SGHVT, SQSDAQ. CDR3 DNA: TGTGCCAGCAGCCGCGACCTCTGGGACACTGAAGCTTTCTTT. Translation: CASSRDLWDTEAFF.

The rearrangement uses TRBV18 and TRBJ1-2; D gene ambiguous. The CDR3 is made up of 14 amino acids. Germline CDR1 and CDR2: KGHSH and LQKENI. V was trimmed by 3 bases and J by 5 bases, leaving 13 bases between them. CDR3 sequence reads: CASSPYTTDYGYTF. DNA of the CDR3: TGTGCCAGCTCACCTTACACCACAGATTATGGCTACACCTTC.

The J gene is TRBJ2-2, the V gene TRBV7-9; 9 bases match TRBD2. Unmatched junction bases numbered 8, after V lost 2 bases and J lost 4 bases. CDR1 and CDR2 (germline): SEHNR, FQNEAQ (reference sequence). The CDR3 has 17 amino acids. The CDR3 here is CASSLIRLAGFTGELFF. Written as DNA, the CDR3 is TGTGCCAGCAGCTTAATTCGGCTAGCGGGATTCACCGGGGAGCTGTTTTTT.

This clonotype has just one count. The rearrangement links TRBV19 to TRBJ1-2, with TRBD1 matching 9 bases. Trimming at V came to 5 bases and at J to 5 bases, leaving 6 bases not matched to a gene. The CDR3 is made up of 14 amino acids. Germline V gene data show CDR1 as LNHDA and CDR2 as SQIVND (reference sequence). The CDR3 region has the DNA TGTGCCAGTAGTGGGACGGGGACAGGGTATGGCTACACCTTC. Translating it yields CASSGTGTGYGYTF.

This clonotype was counted at least ten times. V and J are TRBV10-3 and TRBJ1-1, with 7 bases identical to TRBD1. Germline V gene lookup returns CDR1 ENHRY and CDR2 SYGVKD. Germline trimming cut 9 bases from V and 5 bases from J; bases unmatched to any gene: 9. The CDR3 has 13 amino acids. DNA for the CDR3: TGTGCCATGTCCTCACAGGGGATGACTGAAGCTTTCTTT. Its translation is CAMSSQGMTEAFF.

This clonotype was detected only a few times. Its ends do not fully match the called genes, so a read error is possible. J is TRBJ2-7 and V is TRBV10-3; TRBD1 is a possible D gene (5 bases). The CDR3 covers 17 residues. In germline, CDR1 is ENHRY, CDR2 SYGVKD. CDR3 sequence reads: CASSYSIFQGRPLEQYF. CDR3 DNA: TGTGCCAGCAGTTACTCGATTTTCCAGGGCCGGCCCCTCGAGCAGTACTTC.

The V call is TRBV7-6, the J call TRBJ2-2; D gene ambiguous. CDR3 size: 14 residues. Germline CDR1 reads SGHVS; CDR2 reads FNYEAQ. Trimming removed 2 bases at V and 7 bases at J, with 11 bases between. CDR3: CASSLINRIGELFF. CDR3 nucleotide sequence: TGTGCCAGCAGCTTAATCAACAGAATCGGGGAGCTGTTTTTT.

The chain employs TRBV5-1 and TRBJ2-2; D not resolved. Germline-derived CDR1 and CDR2 are SGHRS and YFSETQ. Trimming pared 0 bases from V and 6 bases from J, leaving 9 bases between. The CDR3 length is 14 residues. The CDR3 DNA reads TGCGCCAGCAGCTTGGCCTCCATGCCCGGGGAGCTGTTTTTT. Translating it yields CASSLASMPGELFF.

The chain is built from TRBV7-8 and TRBJ1-1; the D is unclear. This CDR3 is built from 13 residues. The germline V gene has CDR1 SGHVS and CDR2 FQNEAQ. The ends were cut back, 11 bases at V and 3 bases at J, with 16 bases in the middle. CDR3: CAGGQQADTEAFF. CDR3 DNA: TGTGCCGGAGGTCAGCAAGCGGACACTGAAGCTTTCTTT.

In regard to this clonotype: Since the CDR3 does not end with the conserved phenylalanine or tryptophan, this likely comes from a read error. This chain links TRBV24-1 with TRBJ2-6, with D tentatively TRBD2 (5 bases). The CDR3 covers 16 residues. Germline CDR1 KGHDR, CDR2 SFDVKD. Trimming took off 5 bases at V and 1 base at J, with 11 bases between the two ends. The CDR3 is CATSGSGKSGANVLTP. For the CDR3, the DNA is TGTGCCACCAGTGGTTCGGGGAAGTCTGGGGCCAACGTCCTGACTCCA.

There are many counts of this clonotype. The rearrangement uses TRBV15 and TRBJ1-2; 7 nucleotides agree with TRBD1. Germline-derived CDR1 and CDR2 are LNHNV and YYDKDF (reference sequence). V was clipped by 8 bases and J by 2 bases; unmatched bases: 2. This CDR3 has 12 residues. CDR3 protein: CATGQANYGYTF. CDR3 in DNA: TGTGCCACCGGACAGGCCAACTATGGCTACACCTTC. Complete variable domain (other parts from reference TRBV15 and TRBJ1-2): DAMVIQNPRYQVTQFGKPVTLSCSQTLNHNVMYWYQQKSSQAPKLLFHYYDKDFNNEADTPDNFQSRRPNTSFCFLDIRSPGLGDTAMYLCATGQANYGYTFGSGTRLTVV.

The gene calls are TRBV24-1 and TRBJ1-2, with 7 bases fitting TRBD1. The trim removed 4 bases at V and 9 bases at J, leaving 13 bases unmatched. This CDR3 region has 15 residues. Germline CDR1 and CDR2: KGHDR and SFDVKD. The CDR3 sequence: CATSEYPRGKGCYTF. DNA for the CDR3: TGTGCCACCAGTGAGTACCCCAGGGGGAAGGGATGCTACACCTTC.

This clonotype showed up just a few times. The V call is TRBV12-3 or TRBV12-4, the J call TRBJ2-5, with D maybe TRBD2 (7 bases). CDR3 length equals 17 residues. V lost 6 bases and J 5 bases, leaving 25 bases between the germline ends. The CDR3 DNA reads as TGTGCCAGCAGCTTAACCACTGGGGGGGCCTTTGGGGAGACCCAGTACTTC. Protein: CASSLTTGGAFGETQYF.

Comments on this clonotype: Germline and junction disagree at one end, which may indicate a read error. The chain joins TRBV2 to TRBJ1-5, with a possible D match to TRBD1 (6 bases). Germline loops: CDR1 SNHLY, CDR2 FYNNEI. The CDR3 spans 14 residues. CDR3 protein: CASSPTGTEQPQHF. The DNA for the CDR3 is TGCGCCAGCAGCCCGACAGGAACAGAGCAGCCCCAGCATTTT.

This chain uses TRBV5-6 with TRBJ1-2; D might be TRBD1 (6 bases). The CDR3 loop spans 15 amino acids. From germline, CDR1 is SGHDT and CDR2 YYEEEE. V was pared by 2 bases and J by 8 bases, with 19 bases between. CDR3 sequence (DNA): TGTGCCAGCAGCTTACCTCAGGGGCAGGTAGAGGGCTACACCTTC. This gives the protein CASSLPQGQVEGYTF.

The chain combines TRBV29-1 with TRBJ1-2, with a possible D match to TRBD1 (5 bases). Looked up from germline, CDR1 is SQVTM and CDR2 is ANQGSEA. Trimming stripped 7 bases from V and 4 bases from J, with 7 bases between. The CDR3 length is 10 residues. CDR3 nucleotide sequence: TGCAGCGCCGACAGCTATGGCTACACCTTC. This sequence encodes CSADSYGYTF.

This clonotype was observed a handful of times. The chain has TRBV7-3 and TRBJ2-5; 12 positions agree with TRBD2. In germline, CDR1 is SGHTA, CDR2 FQGTGA. After removal of 6 bases from V and 4 bases from J, the junction contained 3 bases not matched to a gene. The CDR3 runs to 14 residues. The CDR3 DNA sequence: TGTGCCAGCAGTAGACTAGCGGGAGTAGAGACCCAGTACTTC. This sequence encodes CASSRLAGVETQYF.

V is TRBV9 and J is TRBJ2-5; possible D gene TRBD2, 6 bases. V was pared by 4 bases and J by 1 base, with 14 bases between. Germline CDR1 is SGDLS and CDR2 is YYNGEE. This CDR3 spans 15 amino acids. CDR3 sequence (DNA): TGTGCCAGCAGCCCCTTCGGCGGGGCCCAAGAGACCCAGTACTTC. Protein sequence: CASSPFGGAQETQYF.

Many counts were recorded for this clonotype. This chain uses TRBV12-3 or TRBV12-4 with TRBJ1-2; TRBD1 aligns across 9 bases. The CDR3 is 12 amino acids. V lost 6 bases, J lost 6 bases, and 2 bases stayed unmatched. This CDR3 reads CASRQGAHGYTF. CDR3 DNA: TGTGCCAGCAGACAGGGGGCCCATGGCTACACCTTC.

The chain recombines TRBV11-1 with TRBJ2-7; D might be TRBD1 or TRBD2, each matching 7 bases. Germline V gene sequence: CDR1 SGHAT, CDR2 FQDESV (reference sequence). The CDR3 is made up of 15 amino acids. V was cut by 5 bases and J by 3 bases, with 17 bases left in between. The CDR3 nucleotides are TGTGCCAGCAGCGCATGGGGGGGACAGCTCTACGAGCAGTACTTC. Its translation: CASSAWGGQLYEQYF.

The chain couples TRBV4-1 to TRBJ1-5, with a weak D call TRBD1 (5 bases). Germline CDR1 is MGHRA and CDR2 is YSYEKL. V dropped 5 bases and J dropped 0 bases, with 8 bases sitting between them. The CDR3 extends over 14 amino acids. CDR3 amino acids: CASSKTDSNQPQHF. The CDR3 DNA is TGCGCCAGCAGCAAGACAGATAGCAATCAGCCCCAGCATTTT.

The chain links TRBV2 to TRBJ2-5; 7 positions agree with TRBD1. The CDR3 extends over 13 amino acids. Germline CDR1 reads SNHLY; CDR2 reads FYNNEI. The CDR3 loop reads CASDEGGAETQYF. CDR3 nucleotide sequence: TGTGCTTCGGACGAAGGGGGCGCGGAGACCCAGTACTTC.